Ten or more counts support the clone carrying this T cell receptor beta chain. This record comes from a study of blood T cell repertoires in COVID-19. For the study at large: The analysed material was cDNA or gDNA that came from T cells, B-cell-depleted T cells, or PBMCs.

Trimming removed 0 bases from V and 10 bases from J, with 32 bases in between. Germline assignment: CDR1 SGHRS and CDR2 YFSETQ. The CDR3 extends over 21 amino acids. Original handling: Reference gene primer amplification in the assay estimated nucleated cell counts. The assay was immunoSEQ multiplex PCR, and TCRdb's table has in-frame clones only and misses some. V, J and clone size are those of that table, while D and trimming were read from the DNA. The data show about 110,000 clones, with about two thirds seen just once and more than 0.75% held by the top ten. The rearrangement joins TRBV5-1 to TRBJ1-6, with a tentative D call TRBD1 (5 bases). This TCR was recovered from a human donor with acute or convalescent COVID-19. The donor label of this sample is uncertain. The specimen was peripheral blood. In DNA, the CDR3 is TGCGCCAGCAGCTTGGGACTCGGCGGCTCCCGAATGACAGAGGTGCGCTCACCCCTCCACTTT. Amino acid sequence: CASSLGLGGSRMTEVRSPLHF.